A single sample is the source of the 26 T cell receptor beta chains below, sequenced in a study of chemoradiotherapy in HPV16-positive cancers. Repertoires were generated with immunoSEQ multiplex PCR, while TCRdb's copy carries only in-frame clones and drops some. The table has roughly 3,200 clones, under 85% seen once. Source: tumor tissue, taken from a patient who underwent chemoradiotherapy. The receptor set was obtained from a human donor with HPV-associated anogenital cancer.

The V gene is TRBV13, the J gene TRBJ2-7, with D unclear. The CDR3 contains 14 residues. Germline V gene sequence: CDR1 PRHDT, CDR2 FYEKMQ (reference sequence). Trimming removed 1 base at V and 0 bases at J, with 7 bases between. CDR3 bases: TGTGCCAGCAGCTTAGACCGGAACTCCTACGAGCAGTACTTC. Its protein is CASSLDRNSYEQYF.

The V and J genes are TRBV14 and TRBJ1-3; D is unclear. Germline-derived CDR1 and CDR2 are SGHDN and FVKESK. The V end lost 0 bases, the J end lost 7 bases, and 13 bases lay between the germline ends. This CDR3 comprises 15 residues. The CDR3 sequence: CASSQDPIFPNTIYF. CDR3 nucleotides: TGTGCCAGCAGCCAAGATCCAATCTTCCCGAACACCATATATTTT.

The V and J genes are TRBV19 and TRBJ1-5; D ambiguous. In germline, CDR1 is LNHDA, CDR2 SQIVND (reference sequence). V was shortened by 1 base and J by 1 base, with 2 bases between the two germline ends. The CDR3 totals 13 residues. The chain's CDR3 is CASSIASNQPQHF. The CDR3 DNA follows: TGTGCCAGTAGTATAGCCAGCAATCAGCCCCAGCATTTT.

The rearrangement joins TRBV27 to TRBJ2-3, with D possibly matching TRBD1 (6 bases). The CDR3 consists of 17 residues. Trimming took 3 bases from V and 3 from J, leaving 19 bases between them. Germline lookup yields CDR1 MNHEY and CDR2 SMNVEV (reference sequence). DNA for the CDR3: TGTGCCAGCAGTTTCCTCGGAACAGGGAAGAGTACAGATACGCAGTATTTT. The encoded protein is CASSFLGTGKSTDTQYF.

This clone was seen once. The junction departs from the called germline gene at one end, perhaps through a read error. This chain joins TRBV7-7 and TRBJ2-7; D is perhaps TRBD1 or TRBD2 (5 bases each). The germline gives CDR1 SSHAT, CDR2 FNYEAQ (reference sequence). This CDR3 has 15 residues. The CDR3 DNA reads TGTGCTAGCAGCTTCCTACCGGGACCCAACTACGAGCAGTACTTC. It codes for CASSFLPGPNYEQYF.

This sequence joins TRBV27 and TRBJ2-1, with D perhaps assigned TRBD1 or TRBD2 (6 bases each). The CDR3 loop spans 14 amino acids. The V gene lost 9 bases and the J gene lost 4 bases, with 16 bases spanning the gap. From germline, CDR1 is MNHEY and CDR2 SMNVEV (reference sequence). The chain's CDR3 is CASQWRGDYNEQFF. CDR3 bases: TGTGCCAGTCAGTGGAGGGGGGATTACAATGAGCAGTTCTTC.

J is TRBJ1-1 and V is TRBV2, with D maybe TRBD1 (5 bases). The CDR3 extends over 14 amino acids. Between the trimmed V and J ends, which lost 8 bases and 3 bases, there was a span of 16 bases. Germline CDR1 is SNHLY and CDR2 is FYNNEI. DNA for the CDR3: TGTGCCAGCTCTCGAGTCAGGGAACACACTGAAGCTTTCTTT. Translation gives CASSRVREHTEAFF.

The chain recombines TRBV11-2 with TRBJ1-5; TRBD1 matches 9 bases. The germline V gene has CDR1 SGHAT and CDR2 FQNNGV. The CDR3 runs 15 residues. With 1 base clipped from V and 2 bases from J, the junction kept 0 bases outside the gene matches. DNA for the CDR3: TGTGCCAGCAGCTTAGGGACAGGGGGCAATCAGCCCCAGCATTTT. Amino acid sequence: CASSLGTGGNQPQHF. Looking up the rest from reference TRBV11-2 and TRBJ1-5 gives the full variable domain: EAGVAQSPRYKIIEKRQSVAFWCNPISGHATLYWYQQILGQGPKLLIQFQNNGVVDDSQLPKDRFSAERLKGVDSTLKIQPAKLEDSAVYLCASSLGTGGNQPQHFGDGTRLSIL.

The rearrangement joins TRBV2 to TRBJ1-6; the D is unclear. The CDR3 is 14 residues long. Germline V gives CDR1 SNHLY, CDR2 FYNNEI. V shed 8 bases and J shed 10 bases, with 18 bases lying between them. The CDR3, as DNA: TGTGCCAGCGGGCGGTCGTCCTCCGGCTCACCCCTCCACTTT. Translated: CASGRSSSGSPLHF.

V is TRBV6-5 and J is TRBJ2-3, with 13 bases that match TRBD2. CDR1 is MNHEY, CDR2 SVGAGI, per germline. Unmatched junction bases numbered 7, after V lost 6 bases and J lost 7 bases. The CDR3 is 15 amino acids. The CDR3 reads CASSTSGRAMNTQYF. DNA for the CDR3: TGTGCCAGCAGCACTAGCGGGAGGGCCATGAATACGCAGTATTTT.

This clone is classed as large. The V gene is TRBV25-1, the J gene TRBJ1-1; D unclear. CDR3 length equals 12 residues. Looked up from germline, CDR1 is MGHDK and CDR2 is SYGVNS. V was trimmed by 3 bases and J by 7 bases, leaving 9 bases between them. In nucleotides, the CDR3 is TGTGCCAGCAGTGATTTTCAGCTTGAAGCTTTCTTT. This translates into CASSDFQLEAFF.

The V gene is TRBV5-1, the J gene TRBJ2-5; 8 nucleotides match TRBD2. Germline loops: CDR1 SGHRS, CDR2 YFSETQ. CDR3 length equals 14 residues. With 3 bases clipped from V and 5 bases from J, the junction kept 6 bases outside the gene matches. The CDR3 DNA reads TGCGCCAGCAGCTCGGGGGGGCCGGGGGAGACCCAGTACTTC. It translates to CASSSGGPGETQYF.

This sequence joins TRBV28 and TRBJ1-1, with TRBD1 matching over 7 bases. This CDR3 region has 14 residues. Germline V gives CDR1 MDHEN, CDR2 SYDVKM. J gave up 6 bases and V 3 bases, and 7 bases lay outside the gene matches. The CDR3 sequence is CASSLNRGSPEAFF. The CDR3 nucleotides are TGTGCCAGCAGTTTGAACAGGGGATCCCCTGAAGCTTTCTTT.

The chain has TRBV5-1 and TRBJ2-3; D gene uncertain. Germline-derived CDR1 and CDR2 are SGHRS and YFSETQ. This CDR3 contains 13 residues. Trimming left V 0 bases short and J 5 bases short, with 7 bases between. The CDR3 spells CASSLVPEDTQYF. CDR3 bases: TGCGCCAGCAGCTTGGTCCCAGAAGATACGCAGTATTTT.

The chain has TRBV6-1 and TRBJ2-7; D uncertain. CDR3 length: 14 residues. Deletions cut 7 bases from V and 0 bases from J, with 13 bases between. Germline V gives CDR1 MNHNS, CDR2 SASEGT. DNA of the CDR3: TGTGCCAGCACGGTAACTGGCAGCTCCTACGAGCAGTACTTC. It is translated as CASTVTGSSYEQYF.

J is TRBJ2-3 and V is TRBV5-1; tentatively, D is TRBD2 (5 bases). The CDR3 contains 14 residues. Germline V gives CDR1 SGHRS, CDR2 YFSETQ. V was trimmed by 1 base and J by 11 bases, leaving 17 bases between them. CDR3 sequence (DNA): TGCGCCAGCAGCTTGAATCCGGGGAACCGGCAGCAGTATTTT. This sequence encodes CASSLNPGNRQQYF. Combining the CDR3 with reference TRBV5-1 and TRBJ2-3 gives the whole variable domain KAGVTQTPRYLIKTRGQQVTLSCSPISGHRSVSWYQQTPGQGLQFLFEYFSETQRNKGNFPGRFSGRQFSNSRSEMNVSTLELGDSALYLCASSLNPGNRQQYFGPGTRLTVL.

The chain recombines TRBV10-3 with TRBJ2-1, with D possibly being TRBD1 (6 bases). The V gene lost 4 bases and the J gene lost 2 bases, with 12 bases spanning the gap. CDR1 is ENHRY and CDR2 is SYGVKD in the germline V gene. CDR3 length: 15 amino acids. The CDR3: CAISGNQGTYNEQFF. For the CDR3, the DNA is TGTGCCATCAGTGGTAATCAGGGGACCTACAATGAGCAGTTCTTC.

This sequence joins TRBV30 and TRBJ1-1; D unresolved. The CDR3 is 13 amino acids. Germline V CDR1 and CDR2: GTSNPN, SVGIG (reference sequence). The V gene lost 4 bases and the J gene lost 3 bases, with 12 bases spanning the gap. The CDR3 protein is CAWKYPGDTEAFF. CDR3 DNA: TGTGCCTGGAAATACCCCGGAGACACTGAAGCTTTCTTT. The full variable domain, with the rest looked up from reference TRBV30 and TRBJ1-1, is SQTIHQWPATLVQPVGSPLSLECTVEGTSNPNLYWYRQAAGRGLQLLFYSVGIGQISSEVPQNLSASRPQDRQFILSSKKLLLSDSGFYLCAWKYPGDTEAFFGQGTRLTVV.

The chain employs TRBV4-1 and TRBJ2-2, with 8 positions matching TRBD2. CDR1 and CDR2 (germline): MGHRA, YSYEKL. The ends lost 4 bases at V and 4 bases at J; junction bases unmatched: 8. This CDR3 has 16 residues. For the CDR3, the DNA is TGCGCCAGCAGCCCCCCGTTTGCGGGAGGCACCGGGGAGCTGTTTTTT. Translating gives CASSPPFAGGTGELFF.

V and J are TRBV2 and TRBJ1-5; tentative D call: TRBD1 (6 bases). The germline gives CDR1 SNHLY, CDR2 FYNNEI. CDR3 length: 14 residues. The V gene lost 6 bases and the J gene lost 8 bases, with 17 bases spanning the gap. The CDR3 nucleotides read TGTGCCAGCAGCCAAAGCGGGGGCAGGGAGCCCCAGCATTTT. Translated: CASSQSGGREPQHF.

This chain's CDR3 is CASRQERTTDTQYF. Here the CDR3 DNA reads TGTGCCAGCAGACAAGAAAGGACCACAGATACGCAGTATTTT. The chain carries TRBV11-2 and TRBJ2-3; no reliable D call. In germline, CDR1 is SGHAT, CDR2 FQNNGV. The CDR3 is 14 residues long. Trimming pared 6 bases from V and 2 bases from J, leaving 12 bases between. Full variable domain (rest looked up from reference TRBV11-2 and TRBJ2-3): EAGVAQSPRYKIIEKRQSVAFWCNPISGHATLYWYQQILGQGPKLLIQFQNNGVVDDSQLPKDRFSAERLKGVDSTLKIQPAKLEDSAVYLCASRQERTTDTQYFGPGTRLTVL.

The rearrangement uses TRBV19 and TRBJ1-1; D unclear. The V end was cut by 6 bases, the J end by 1 base, with 6 bases between. This CDR3 spans 12 amino acids. Germline CDR1 LNHDA, CDR2 SQIVND (reference sequence). The CDR3 coding sequence is TGTGCCAGTAGCGTAGAGAACACTGAAGCTTTCTTT. Amino acid sequence: CASSVENTEAFF.

The V gene is TRBV7-3, the J gene TRBJ2-1; the D gene is possibly TRBD2 (7 bases). Per the germline V gene, CDR1 is SGHTA and CDR2 is FQGTGA. The CDR3 covers 14 residues. The V end was cut by 5 bases, the J end by 7 bases, with 15 bases between. The CDR3 loop reads CASSRGGGGNEQFF. For the CDR3, the DNA is TGTGCCAGCAGCCGGGGAGGGGGTGGAAATGAGCAGTTCTTC.

The V call is TRBV27, the J call TRBJ2-7; D is perhaps TRBD1 (5 bases). V lost 5 bases to trimming and J lost 3 bases, with 14 bases between them. CDR3 size: 14 residues. CDR1 is MNHEY and CDR2 is SMNVEV in the germline V gene (reference sequence). CDR3 DNA: TGTGCCAGCAGTCCCATACAGGACCACTACGAGCAGTACTTC. Its translation is CASSPIQDHYEQYF.

For this clone: Germline and junction disagree at one end, which may indicate a read error. V usage is TRBV25-1 and J usage is TRBJ1-1; D unclear. This CDR3 has 13 amino acids. Germline-derived CDR1 and CDR2 are MGHDK and SYGVNS. The CDR3 DNA follows: TGTGCCAGCAGTTCCGGGTTGAACGCTGAAGCTTTCTTT. Translation: CASSSGLNAEAFF.

V and J are TRBV15 and TRBJ1-5, with D maybe TRBD1 (5 bases). V lost 3 bases and J 4 bases, leaving 13 bases between the germline ends. Germline V gene sequence: CDR1 LNHNV, CDR2 YYDKDF (reference sequence). This CDR3 region has 15 residues. CDR3 coding DNA: TGTGCCACCAGCAGGCTAGGGGTCAGGAATCAGCCCCAGCATTTT. This sequence encodes CATSRLGVRNQPQHF.